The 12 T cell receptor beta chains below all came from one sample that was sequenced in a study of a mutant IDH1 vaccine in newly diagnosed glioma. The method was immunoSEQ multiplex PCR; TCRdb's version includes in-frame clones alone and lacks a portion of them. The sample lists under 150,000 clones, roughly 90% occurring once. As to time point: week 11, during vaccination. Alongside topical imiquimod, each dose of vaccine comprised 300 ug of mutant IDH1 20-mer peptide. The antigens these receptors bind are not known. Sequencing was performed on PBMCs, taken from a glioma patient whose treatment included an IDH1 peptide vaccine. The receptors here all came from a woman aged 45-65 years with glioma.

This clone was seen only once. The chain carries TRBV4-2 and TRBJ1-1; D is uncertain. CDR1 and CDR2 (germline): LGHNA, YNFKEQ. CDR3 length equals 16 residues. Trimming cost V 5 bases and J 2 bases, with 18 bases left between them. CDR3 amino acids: CASSIAVGSLNTEAFF. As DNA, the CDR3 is TGTGCCAGCAGCATCGCGGTGGGCTCCTTAAACACTGAAGCTTTCTTT.

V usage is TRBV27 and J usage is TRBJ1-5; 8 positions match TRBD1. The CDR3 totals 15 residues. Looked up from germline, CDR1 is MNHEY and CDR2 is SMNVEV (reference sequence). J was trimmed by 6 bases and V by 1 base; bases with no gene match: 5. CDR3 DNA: TGTGCCAGCAGTTTATACTCAGGGGGCGGTCAGCCCCAGCATTTT. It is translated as CASSLYSGGGQPQHF.

The CDR3 DNA reads TGTGCCAGCAGTCCTCTAGCGGGGGGATCCTACGAGCAGTACTTC. As protein: CASSPLAGGSYEQYF. This rearrangement joins TRBV2 to TRBJ2-7; the match to TRBD2 covers 11 bases. The CDR3 loop spans 15 amino acids. The J segment lost 1 base and the V segment lost 5 bases, leaving 4 bases of the junction unmatched. Germline assignment: CDR1 SNHLY and CDR2 FYNNEI. Combining the CDR3 with reference TRBV2 and TRBJ2-7 gives the whole variable domain EPEVTQTPSHQVTQMGQEVILRCVPISNHLYFYWYRQILGQKVEFLVSFYNNEISEKSEIFDDQFSVERPDGSNFTLKIRSTKLEDSAMYFCASSPLAGGSYEQYFGPGTRLTVT.

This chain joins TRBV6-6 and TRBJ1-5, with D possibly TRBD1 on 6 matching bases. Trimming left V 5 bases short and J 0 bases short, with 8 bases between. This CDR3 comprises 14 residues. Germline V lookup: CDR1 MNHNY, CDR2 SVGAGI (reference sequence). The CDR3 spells CASSVGGSNQPQHF. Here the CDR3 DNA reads TGTGCCAGCAGTGTAGGGGGTAGCAATCAGCCCCAGCATTTT.

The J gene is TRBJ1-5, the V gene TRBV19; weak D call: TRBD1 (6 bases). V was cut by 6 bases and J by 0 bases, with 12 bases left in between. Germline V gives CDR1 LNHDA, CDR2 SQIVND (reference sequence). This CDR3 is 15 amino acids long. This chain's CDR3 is CASSIQGPSNQPQHF. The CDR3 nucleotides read TGTGCCAGTAGCATACAGGGACCTAGCAATCAGCCCCAGCATTTT.

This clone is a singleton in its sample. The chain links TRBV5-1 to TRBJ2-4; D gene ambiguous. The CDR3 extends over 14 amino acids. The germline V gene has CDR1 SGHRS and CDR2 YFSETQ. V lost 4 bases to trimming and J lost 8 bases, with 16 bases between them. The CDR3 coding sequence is TGCGCCAGCAGCCCCACGGGCCCTGGGGACATTCAGTACTTC. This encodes CASSPTGPGDIQYF.

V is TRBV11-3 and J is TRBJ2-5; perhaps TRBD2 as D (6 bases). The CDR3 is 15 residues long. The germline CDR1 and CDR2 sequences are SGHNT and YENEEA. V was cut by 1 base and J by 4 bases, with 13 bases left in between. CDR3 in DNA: TGTGCCAGCAGCTTAGGGCCCCAGGAGGGAGAGACCCAGTACTTC. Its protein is CASSLGPQEGETQYF.

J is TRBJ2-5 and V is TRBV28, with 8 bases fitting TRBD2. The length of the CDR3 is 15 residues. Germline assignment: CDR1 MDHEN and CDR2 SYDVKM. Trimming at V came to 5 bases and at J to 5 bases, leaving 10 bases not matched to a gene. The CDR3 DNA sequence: TGTGCCAGCAGTCTTAGCGGGACATTGGCGGAGACCCAGTACTTC. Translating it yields CASSLSGTLAETQYF.

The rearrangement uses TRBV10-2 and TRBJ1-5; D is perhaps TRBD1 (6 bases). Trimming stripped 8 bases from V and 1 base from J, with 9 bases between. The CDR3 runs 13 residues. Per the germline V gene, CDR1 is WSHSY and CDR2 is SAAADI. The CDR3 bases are TGCGCCAGCGGTAGGGGGAGCAATCAGCCCCAGCATTTT. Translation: CASGRGSNQPQHF.

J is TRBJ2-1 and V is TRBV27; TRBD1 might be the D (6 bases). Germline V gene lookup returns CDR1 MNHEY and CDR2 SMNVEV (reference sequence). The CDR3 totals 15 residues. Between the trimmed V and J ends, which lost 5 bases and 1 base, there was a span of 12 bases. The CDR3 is CASSPRQGSYNEQFF. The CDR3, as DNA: TGTGCCAGCAGTCCCCGCCAGGGGTCCTACAATGAGCAGTTCTTC.

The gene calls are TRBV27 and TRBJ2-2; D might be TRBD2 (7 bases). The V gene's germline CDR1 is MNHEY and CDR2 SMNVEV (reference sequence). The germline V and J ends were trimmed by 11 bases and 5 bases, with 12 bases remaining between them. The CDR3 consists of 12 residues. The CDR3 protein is CAVRGGTGELFF. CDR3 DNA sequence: TGTGCCGTCAGGGGAGGGACCGGGGAGCTGTTTTTT.

CDR3 amino acids: CASKGPQDTQYF. The CDR3 DNA is TGTGCCAGTAAGGGCCCCCAGGATACGCAGTATTTT. V gene TRBV19 combines with J gene TRBJ2-3, with D unclear. The CDR3 is 12 amino acids. Trimming removed 7 bases at V and 6 bases at J, with 11 bases between. Germline lookup yields CDR1 LNHDA and CDR2 SQIVND (reference sequence).